These 30 T cell receptor beta chains share one sample of origin, sequenced in a study of blood T cell repertoires in COVID-19. TCRdb's copy holds only in-frame clones and misses some; the assay was immunoSEQ multiplex PCR. The sample consists of a few hundred thousand clones, approximately 91% of them appearing once. Sequenced sample: peripheral blood. The receptors here all came from a woman aged 25 to 39 with acute or convalescent COVID-19.

The rearrangement uses TRBV24-1 and TRBJ1-3; maybe TRBD1 (5 bases). The germline V gene encodes CDR1 KGHDR and CDR2 SFDVKD. The CDR3 spans 22 residues. V was pared by 1 base and J by 2 bases, with 29 bases between. The CDR3 sequence: CATSDLSFIRRTITGAGNTIYF. CDR3 bases: TGTGCCACCAGTGATTTAAGTTTCATCAGACGCACCATAACAGGTGCTGGAAACACCATATATTTT.

This clone was counted between two and nine times. The chain uses TRBV14 and TRBJ1-2; 9 nucleotides match TRBD1. CDR3 length equals 17 residues. Looked up from germline, CDR1 is SGHDN and CDR2 is FVKESK. V was clipped by 4 bases and J by 3 bases; unmatched bases: 12. CDR3 DNA: TGTGCCAGCAGCCCTCAACTTGGGACAGGGCGGGACTATGGCTACACCTTC. Its translation: CASSPQLGTGRDYGYTF.

The rearrangement links TRBV5-1 to TRBJ2-5, with TRBD1 identical over 7 bases. Looked up from germline, CDR1 is SGHRS and CDR2 is YFSETQ. V lost 4 bases, J lost 1 base, and 4 bases stayed unmatched. The CDR3 loop spans 14 amino acids. CDR3 nucleotides: TGCGCCAGCAGCCTCAGGGGGACCCAAGAGACCCAGTACTTC. The encoded protein is CASSLRGTQETQYF.

This chain links TRBV19 with TRBJ2-4; possible D gene TRBD1, 5 bases. Germline CDR1 reads LNHDA; CDR2 reads SQIVND (reference sequence). Trimming removed 8 bases from V and 5 bases from J, with 10 bases in between. CDR3 length: 12 residues. CDR3 sequence reads: CASGWGQNIQYF. Here the CDR3 DNA reads TGTGCCAGTGGTTGGGGCCAAAACATTCAGTACTTC. Looking up the rest from reference TRBV19 and TRBJ2-4 gives the full variable domain: DGGITQSPKYLFRKEGQNVTLSCEQNLNHDAMYWYRQDPGQGLRLIYYSQIVNDFQKGDIAEGYSVSREKKESFPLTVTSAQKNPTAFYLCASGWGQNIQYFGAGTRLSVL.

V gene TRBV2 combines with J gene TRBJ2-7; D perhaps matches TRBD2 (5 bases). There are 14 residues in the CDR3. The germline V and J ends were trimmed by 3 bases and 1 base, with 10 bases remaining between them. Germline CDR1 is SNHLY and CDR2 is FYNNEI. CDR3 in amino acids: CASSESSRSYEQYF. The DNA of the CDR3 is TGTGCCAGCAGTGAGTCTAGCAGATCCTACGAGCAGTACTTC.

This clone showed up just a few times. This chain links TRBV11-3 with TRBJ2-7; D call uncertain. Germline assignment: CDR1 SGHNT and CDR2 YENEEA. CDR3 length equals 13 residues. V dropped 3 bases and J dropped 2 bases, with 8 bases sitting between them. The CDR3 sequence: CASSFPSAYEQYF. CDR3 coding DNA: TGTGCCAGCAGCTTCCCTTCCGCCTACGAGCAGTACTTC.

This CDR3 reads CASSLLAGAGEQYF. The DNA for the CDR3 is TGTGCCAGTAGTCTACTAGCGGGAGCGGGGGAGCAGTACTTC. The J gene is TRBJ2-7, the V gene TRBV19; 11 positions match TRBD2. V shed 5 bases, J shed 7 bases, and the junction held 7 bases outside the gene matches. The CDR3 has 14 residues. CDR1 and CDR2 from the germline V gene are LNHDA and SQIVND (reference sequence).

This clone was detected a few times. The V gene is TRBV4-3, the J gene TRBJ1-3; no clear D. Germline-derived CDR1 and CDR2 are LGHNA and YSLEER. Trimming took 2 bases from V and 0 from J, leaving 8 bases between them. This CDR3 is built from 15 residues. CDR3 sequence reads: CASSQFLSSGNTIYF. CDR3 coding DNA: TGCGCCAGCAGCCAATTCCTGAGCTCTGGAAACACCATATATTTT.

The chain joins TRBV5-1 to TRBJ2-7; perhaps TRBD1 as D (5 bases). Trimming cost V 0 bases and J 0 bases, with 13 bases left between them. Per germline, CDR1 SGHRS and CDR2 YFSETQ. The CDR3 runs 16 residues. For the CDR3, the DNA is TGCGCCAGCAGCTTGGGGTTGGCAGACAGCTCCTACGAGCAGTACTTC. Protein sequence: CASSLGLADSSYEQYF. The whole variable domain, remainder taken from reference TRBV5-1 and TRBJ2-7, is KAGVTQTPRYLIKTRGQQVTLSCSPISGHRSVSWYQQTPGQGLQFLFEYFSETQRNKGNFPGRFSGRQFSNSRSEMNVSTLELGDSALYLCASSLGLADSSYEQYFGPGTRLTVT.

The gene calls are TRBV13 and TRBJ1-6, with TRBD1 matching over 8 bases. The CDR3 totals 17 residues. Germline CDR1 is PRHDT and CDR2 is FYEKMQ (reference sequence). V gave up 2 bases and J gave up 4 bases; unmatched junction bases: 7. CDR3 loop: CASSLFSRDRYNSPLHF. CDR3 nucleotide sequence: TGTGCCAGCAGCTTATTTTCCCGGGACAGGTATAATTCACCCCTCCACTTT.

J is TRBJ2-5 and V is TRBV7-8, with 11 bases fitting TRBD2. CDR3 length: 18 amino acids. CDR1 and CDR2 from the germline V gene are SGHVS and FQNEAQ. The ends lost 0 bases at V and 2 bases at J; junction bases unmatched: 8. This CDR3 is CASSLAARRLAGQETQYF. CDR3 DNA sequence: TGTGCCAGCAGCTTAGCGGCTAGAAGACTAGCGGGACAAGAGACCCAGTACTTC.

The CDR3 DNA reads as TGTGCCAGCAGCGGGATTGGGAGTTTTGAACTGTTTTTT. This translates into CASSGIGSFELFF. This chain uses TRBV13 with TRBJ1-4; D is undetermined. The CDR3 loop spans 13 amino acids. V lost 5 bases, J lost 12 bases, and 16 bases lay in between. Looked up from germline, CDR1 is PRHDT and CDR2 is FYEKMQ (reference sequence).

The gene calls are TRBV7-2 and TRBJ2-7, with 7 bases aligning to TRBD2. Germline values: CDR1 SGHTA, CDR2 FQGNSA. The V segment lost 8 bases and the J segment 2 bases; nucleotides outside the gene matches: 9. The CDR3 is made up of 14 amino acids. In nucleotides, the CDR3 is TGTGCCAGCGGACCCAGCGGGATGACCTACGAGCAGTACTTC. Translated, it gives CASGPSGMTYEQYF.

The genes are TRBV19 and TRBJ2-3; 7 bases are shared with TRBD2. Trimming cost V 5 bases and J 3 bases; bases outside gene matches: 8. CDR1 LNHDA and CDR2 SQIVND come from the germline V gene (reference sequence). This CDR3 has 15 residues. The CDR3 protein is CASSPSGVRTDTQYF. The CDR3 DNA follows: TGTGCCAGTAGTCCTAGCGGAGTGCGGACAGATACGCAGTATTTT. Filled out from reference TRBV19 and TRBJ2-3, the complete variable domain reads DGGITQSPKYLFRKEGQNVTLSCEQNLNHDAMYWYRQDPGQGLRLIYYSQIVNDFQKGDIAEGYSVSREKKESFPLTVTSAQKNPTAFYLCASSPSGVRTDTQYFGPGTRLTVL.

The chain recombines TRBV29-1 with TRBJ2-5; 8 bases are a match to TRBD2. V lost 8 bases, J lost 2 bases, and 4 bases stayed unmatched. The CDR3 is made up of 12 amino acids. Germline V CDR1 and CDR2: SQVTM, ANQGSEA. CDR3 bases: TGCAGCCTATCTAGCGGGCAAGAGACCCAGTACTTC. This codes for CSLSSGQETQYF.

This chain uses TRBV1 with TRBJ2-7; the table's TRBD1 call for D was not verified on the DNA. TRBV1 is tagged as a pseudogene. The length of the CDR3 is 14 residues. The CDR3 DNA follows: TGCACCCTATTCCCGGGACAGGGGACCAACGAGCAGTACTTC. Residues: CTLFPGQGTNEQYF.

The chain recombines TRBV19 with TRBJ1-1; 7 bases are a match to TRBD1. The CDR3 loop spans 16 amino acids. The junction had 10 bases not matched to a gene; V was cut back by 6 bases and J by 0 bases. CDR1 LNHDA and CDR2 SQIVND come from the germline V gene (reference sequence). CDR3 region: CASRPPGQLMNTEAFF. DNA for the CDR3: TGTGCCAGTAGGCCACCGGGACAGCTCATGAACACTGAAGCTTTCTTT.

This clone appeared a few times. The rearrangement links TRBV3-1 (or the pseudogene TRBV3-2) to TRBJ2-2; D perhaps matches TRBD2 (5 bases). Germline CDR1 reads LGHDT; CDR2 reads YNNKEL (reference sequence). Between the trimmed V and J ends, which lost 4 bases and 0 bases, there was a span of 12 bases. The CDR3 is 16 residues long. The DNA for the CDR3 is TGTGCCAGCAGCCCCCGGGGAACCTCGAACACCGGGGAGCTGTTTTTT. It codes for CASSPRGTSNTGELFF.

This chain connects TRBV11-2 to TRBJ1-5; 7 nucleotides align to TRBD1. V was clipped by 5 bases and J by 3 bases; unmatched bases: 7. Looked up from germline, CDR1 is SGHAT and CDR2 is FQNNGV. This CDR3 contains 15 residues. CDR3 nucleotides: TGTGCCAGCAGCCCAGACAGGGACCTCAATCAGCCCCAGCATTTT. Protein sequence: CASSPDRDLNQPQHF.

The chain is built from TRBV2 and TRBJ1-1; 11 positions agree with TRBD1. The ends lost 7 bases at V and 7 bases at J; junction bases unmatched: 11. Germline V gene data show CDR1 as SNHLY and CDR2 as FYNNEI. The CDR3 sequence is 15 residues long. The CDR3 region is CASNGRTGGAGEAFF. The CDR3 nucleotides are TGTGCCAGCAACGGACGGACAGGGGGCGCAGGTGAAGCTTTCTTT.

The J gene is TRBJ2-6, the V gene TRBV19; TRBD1 might be the D (6 bases). The CDR3 runs to 16 residues. The germline gives CDR1 LNHDA, CDR2 SQIVND (reference sequence). V was shortened by 7 bases and J by 0 bases, with 13 bases between the two germline ends. This chain's CDR3 is CASKGHRNSGANVLTF. CDR3 DNA: TGTGCCAGTAAGGGACACCGAAACTCTGGGGCCAACGTCCTGACTTTC.

The V gene is TRBV5-1, the J gene TRBJ2-2; 10 bases map to TRBD2. Germline assignment: CDR1 SGHRS and CDR2 YFSETQ. The V gene end was trimmed by 0 bases and the J gene end by 7 bases; junction bases not matched to a gene: 9. The CDR3 covers 17 residues. CDR3 nucleotides: TGCGCCAGCAGCTTGGGTTGGCTAGCGGGAGTTATCGGGGAGCTGTTTTTT. This translates into CASSLGWLAGVIGELFF. The complete variable domain, with remaining parts taken from reference TRBV5-1 and TRBJ2-2, reads KAGVTQTPRYLIKTRGQQVTLSCSPISGHRSVSWYQQTPGQGLQFLFEYFSETQRNKGNFPGRFSGRQFSNSRSEMNVSTLELGDSALYLCASSLGWLAGVIGELFFGEGSRLTVL.

The chain employs TRBV9 and TRBJ1-1, with TRBD1 identical over 8 bases. The ends lost 0 bases at V and 0 bases at J; junction bases unmatched: 1. CDR3 length: 15 residues. The germline gives CDR1 SGDLS, CDR2 YYNGEE. The CDR3 nucleotides are TGTGCCAGCAGCGTAGAGGACAGGGTGAACACTGAAGCTTTCTTT. Encoded protein: CASSVEDRVNTEAFF.

The chain recombines TRBV5-1 with TRBJ2-3, with 8 bases fitting TRBD1. CDR3 length equals 15 residues. V shed 0 bases, J shed 2 bases, and the junction held 2 bases outside the gene matches. Per germline, CDR1 SGHRS and CDR2 YFSETQ. This CDR3 reads CASSLAGGDTDTQYF. DNA for the CDR3: TGCGCCAGCAGCTTGGCAGGGGGCGACACAGATACGCAGTATTTT.

The rearrangement uses TRBV7-2 and TRBJ2-1; 7 positions match TRBD2. The length of the CDR3 is 16 residues. The V gene end was trimmed by 5 bases and the J gene end by 0 bases; junction bases not matched to a gene: 7. In germline, CDR1 is SGHTA, CDR2 FQGNSA. The DNA of the CDR3 is TGTGCCAGCAGCCCATTCGGGGACTACTCCTACAATGAGCAGTTCTTC. This encodes CASSPFGDYSYNEQFF.

This rearrangement joins TRBV7-9 to TRBJ2-5, with 8 bases lining up with TRBD1. J gave up 2 bases and V 1 base, and 9 bases lay outside the gene matches. Germline V gives CDR1 SEHNR, CDR2 FQNEAQ (reference sequence). This CDR3 has 17 amino acids. CDR3 in DNA: TGTGCCAGCAGCTTAGGAAAACAGGGGGAGCTACAAGAGACCCAGTACTTC. It is translated as CASSLGKQGELQETQYF.

The chain is built from TRBV12-3 or TRBV12-4 and TRBJ1-2; D is undetermined. V shed 6 bases and J shed 9 bases, with 5 bases lying between them. This CDR3 is 9 amino acids long. CDR3 protein: CASSRSYTF. Here the CDR3 DNA reads TGTGCCAGCAGCCGTAGCTACACCTTC.

This clone was found once. The J gene is TRBJ1-1, the V gene TRBV7-2; TRBD1 might be the D (5 bases). V was pared by 2 bases and J by 5 bases, with 12 bases between. CDR3 length equals 14 residues. Germline CDR1 reads SGHTA; CDR2 reads FQGNSA. The CDR3 DNA reads as TGTGCCAGCAGCTTAAAAGGGGCGAATACTGAAGCTTTCTTT. Amino acids: CASSLKGANTEAFF.

The chain joins TRBV19 to TRBJ1-2; D is unclear. The CDR3 has 16 amino acids. With 1 base removed from V and 4 bases from J, the gap between germline ends came to 16 bases. CDR1 is LNHDA, CDR2 SQIVND, per germline (reference sequence). The CDR3 is CASSIVRGGGSYGYTF. Written as DNA, the CDR3 is TGTGCCAGTAGTATAGTCCGCGGAGGAGGGAGCTATGGCTACACCTTC. The full variable domain, rest sourced from reference TRBV19 and TRBJ1-2, is DGGITQSPKYLFRKEGQNVTLSCEQNLNHDAMYWYRQDPGQGLRLIYYSQIVNDFQKGDIAEGYSVSREKKESFPLTVTSAQKNPTAFYLCASSIVRGGGSYGYTFGSGTRLTVV.

This clone has only one observation. The chain couples TRBV9 to TRBJ1-1, with D unresolved. This CDR3 spans 14 amino acids. V lost 0 bases and J lost 2, with 8 bases in between. The germline CDR1 and CDR2 sequences are SGDLS and YYNGEE. The CDR3 here is CASSVASRNTEAFF. The CDR3 DNA sequence: TGTGCCAGCAGCGTAGCTTCGCGCAACACTGAAGCTTTCTTT.